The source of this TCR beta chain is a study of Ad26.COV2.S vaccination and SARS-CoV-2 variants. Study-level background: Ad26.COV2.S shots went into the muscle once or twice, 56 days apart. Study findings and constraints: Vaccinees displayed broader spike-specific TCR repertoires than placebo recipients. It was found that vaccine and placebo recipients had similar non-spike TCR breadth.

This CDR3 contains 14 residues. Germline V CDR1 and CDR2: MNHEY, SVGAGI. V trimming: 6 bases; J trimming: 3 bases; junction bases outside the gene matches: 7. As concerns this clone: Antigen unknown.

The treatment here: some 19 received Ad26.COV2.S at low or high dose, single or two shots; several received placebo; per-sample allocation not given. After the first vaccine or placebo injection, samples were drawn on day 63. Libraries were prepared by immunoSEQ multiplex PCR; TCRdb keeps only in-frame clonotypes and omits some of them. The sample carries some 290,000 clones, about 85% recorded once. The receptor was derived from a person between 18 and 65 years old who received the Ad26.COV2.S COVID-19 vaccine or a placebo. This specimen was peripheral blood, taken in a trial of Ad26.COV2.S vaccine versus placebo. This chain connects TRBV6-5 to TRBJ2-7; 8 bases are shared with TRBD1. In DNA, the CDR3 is TGTGCCAGCAGGGACCCAACAGGGGGCTACGAGCAGTACTTC. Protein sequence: CASRDPTGGYEQYF.